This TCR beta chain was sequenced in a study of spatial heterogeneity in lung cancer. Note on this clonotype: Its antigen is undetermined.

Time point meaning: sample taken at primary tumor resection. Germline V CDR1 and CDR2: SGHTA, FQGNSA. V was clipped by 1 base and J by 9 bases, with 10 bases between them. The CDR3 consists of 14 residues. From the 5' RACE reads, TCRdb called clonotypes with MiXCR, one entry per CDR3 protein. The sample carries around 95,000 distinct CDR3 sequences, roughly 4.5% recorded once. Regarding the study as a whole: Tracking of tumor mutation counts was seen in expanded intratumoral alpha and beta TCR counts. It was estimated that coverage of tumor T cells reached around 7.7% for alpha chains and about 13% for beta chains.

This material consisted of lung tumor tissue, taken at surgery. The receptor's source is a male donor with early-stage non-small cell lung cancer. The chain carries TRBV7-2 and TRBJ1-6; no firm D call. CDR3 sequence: CASSLVGLSSPLHF. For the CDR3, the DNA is TGTGCCAGCAGCTTAGTCGGTTTGTCTTCACCCCTCCACTTT.